The T cell receptor beta chain described here comes from a study of read filtering for tumor transcriptome and immune sequencing (dated by TCRdb to 2019 to 2021). Concerning the study at large: The cohort had about 17 male and 14 female patients with a mean age of around 70 years, ranging from 47 to 80. A main aim was a read-filtering strategy for immune repertoire data, specifically whether clonotypes supported by a single read should be removed. TCR repertoires obtained by targeted immune repertoire sequencing and by bulk whole-transcriptome sequencing performed on the same bone marrow samples were compared. Per sample, about 4.05 to 10.27 million TCR-region mapped reads were obtained with IR-seq, compared with only about 85 to 1273 with RNA-seq. By revised international staging, roughly 8 patients were R-ISS I, over 15 were R-ISS II and roughly 7 were R-ISS III. After DNase treatment, whole-transcriptome libraries were prepared with the TruSeq RNA Access Library Prep Kit. Points the paper makes about the study in general: Single-read clonotypes made up around 82% of clonotypes but only approximately 3.5% of total reads in IR-seq, compared with roughly 70% of clonotypes and 44.6% of reads in RNA-seq. Compared with RNA-seq, IR-seq captured clonotypes at much greater depth and more reliably, and a smaller IR-seq throughput was enough to identify most of the shared clonotypes. The sorted CD138-negative fraction was not purified T cells but a mixed bone marrow immune population. When single-read clonotypes were removed, the proportions of shared clonotypes in IR-seq and RNA-seq correlated more strongly.

This clonotype occurred many times. The antigen it recognizes is unknown. Base qualities are not at hand, and no much larger clone is one base apart. The germline V gene supplies CDR1 KGHDR and CDR2 SFDVKD. The CDR3 spans 14 residues, from the cysteine through the phenylalanine. The DNA shown is the 42-base CDR3, in frame from base 1. Between the V and J ends, shortened by 5 bases and 4 bases respectively, the junction contains 11 bases. Every patient had bone marrow sampled at the time of active disease. Ficoll-Hypaque density gradient centrifugation was used to isolate the bone marrow mononuclear cells. Myeloma plasma cells were removed and CD138-negative cells were obtained by negative selection following labeling with CD138 magnetic microbeads on a MACS separator. Flow cytometry on an Attune NxT with CD138 antibodies was used to check the purity of the isolated cells. TRIzol reagent was used to extract total RNA, which was then quantified with a NanoDrop spectrophotometer. For each patient, the CD138-negative bone marrow sample underwent paired RNA-seq and IR-seq.

The Immunoverse kit was used to build TCR libraries from 400 ng RNA, with molecular barcoded adaptors covering alpha/delta and beta/gamma chains. TCR library preparation was performed with the same RNA that was used for transcriptome sequencing. TCR libraries were sequenced on an Illumina HiSeq 4000 with 2 x 150 cycles. The source study handled its data this way. MiXCR aligned TCR reads to human V, D, J and C references and assembled the aligned reads into CDR3 clonotypes, with quality filtering and error correction included. The tcR package in R was used to analyze clonotype counts and gene usage diversity. For inspection of raw mapping reads, RNA-seq reads were mapped by STAR aligner version 2.5.3a onto GRCh37 of the human genome. To test the effect of sequencing depth on detected clonotypes, IR-seq fastq files were randomly downsampled using Seqtk 1.3. Using fastp trimming at Q25 and MiXCR clonotype assembly, TCRdb reanalyzed the public sequencing data and kept in-frame beta chains. Duplicate CDR3 protein sequences are folded into a single record with the most common DNA and genes. TCRdb assigned the V and J calls; the authors' analysis was not used. The sample contains about 46,000 distinct CDR3 sequences, about a fifth of them found a single time. The ten top clones hold roughly 37% of the sample.

The chain joins TRBV24-1 to TRBJ2-1; a weak D assignment points to TRBD2 (6 bases agree). Sequenced sample: a population of CD138-negative cells sorted from bone marrow. Taken with the paper, the label for cell subset or site translates to: bone marrow mononuclear cells depleted of CD138+ plasma/myeloma cells by negative magnetic selection. The source of this sequence is a donor at least 40 years old with multiple myeloma. The nucleotides are TGTGCCACCAGTGGGACGGGAGTGTACAATGAGCAGTTCTTC. It translates as CATSGTGVYNEQFF.